The 13 T cell receptor beta chains given below trace back to one sample, sequenced in a study of T cell repertoires in cytomegalovirus infection. These TCRs' antigens remain unknown. From the reads, TCRdb called clonotypes with MiXCR, one entry per CDR3 protein. Of approximately 270,000 distinct CDR3 sequences listed, about 20% are singletons. The source was cultured PBMCs, collected from culture after CMV antigen stimulation. The origin of the receptors is a human donor in good health (CMV status not recorded). Some clones in this sample may be carry-over from other donors' samples.

At least ten counts were recorded for this clonotype. The V and J genes are TRBV7-2 and TRBJ2-3; D is uncertain. Per germline, CDR1 SGHTA and CDR2 FQGNSA. With 4 bases removed from V and 6 bases from J, the gap between germline ends came to 11 bases. The CDR3 extends over 13 amino acids. This chain's CDR3 is CASSSTRRDTQYF. In DNA, the CDR3 is TGTGCCAGCAGCTCGACTCGACGGGATACGCAGTATTTT.

CDR3 sequence (DNA): TGCAGCGTTCAGGAGGCGGGAGGGCCGGGAAATGAGCAGTTCTTC. Encoded protein: CSVQEAGGPGNEQFF. V and J are TRBV29-1 and TRBJ2-1; TRBD2 matches 9 bases. The germline V gene has CDR1 SQVTM and CDR2 ANQGSEA. V dropped 5 bases and J dropped 7; count of bases not matched to a gene: 12. The length of the CDR3 is 15 residues.

A word on this clonotype: This may be a read error, as it is one base from a much larger clone. The V and J genes are TRBV7-2 and TRBJ2-1; 7 bases align to TRBD2. The CDR3 runs 13 residues. The germline CDR1 and CDR2 sequences are SGHTA and FQGNSA. Trimming took 5 bases from V and 6 from J; bases not matched to a gene: 4. This CDR3 reads CASSPRGGNEQFF. CDR3 DNA sequence: TGTGCCAGCAGCCCTCGCGGGGGCAATGAGCAGTTCTTC.

This clonotype was detected a few times. The J gene is TRBJ2-2, the V gene TRBV6-2 or TRBV6-3, with D perhaps matching TRBD2 (6 bases). The V and J ends lost 11 bases and 0 bases respectively, with 10 bases between them. Germline V lookup: CDR1 MNHEY, CDR2 SVGEGT. The CDR3 length is 13 residues. The CDR3 DNA reads TGTGCCGGCGGGAAAACGAACACCGGGGAGCTGTTTTTT. It is translated as CAGGKTNTGELFF.

The V gene is TRBV12-3 or TRBV12-4, the J gene TRBJ2-5, with D tentatively TRBD1 (5 bases). Trimming left V 6 bases short and J 4 bases short, with 12 bases between. The CDR3 is 13 residues long. The CDR3 nucleotides are TGTGCCAGCAGAATCAGGGAAAGAGAGACCCAGTACTTC. As protein: CASRIRERETQYF.

This clonotype was detected ten times or more. The chain combines TRBV7-2 with TRBJ1-5; D call uncertain. V was cut by 1 base and J by 3 bases, with 10 bases left in between. Per the germline V gene, CDR1 is SGHTA and CDR2 is FQGNSA. This CDR3 spans 15 amino acids. This CDR3 is CASSLGERNNQPQHF. The CDR3 DNA sequence: TGTGCCAGCAGCTTAGGTGAGCGCAACAATCAGCCCCAGCATTTT.

This clonotype appeared many times. The chain carries TRBV6-1 and TRBJ2-5, with 8 bases aligning to TRBD2. The length of the CDR3 is 16 residues. V dropped 5 bases and J dropped 1; count of bases not matched to a gene: 9. CDR1 and CDR2 (germline): MNHNS, SASEGT. CDR3 residues: CASSSLTSGRQETQYF. The CDR3 DNA is TGTGCCAGCAGTTCACTAACTAGCGGACGCCAAGAGACCCAGTACTTC.

This clonotype has ten or more counts. V and J are TRBV7-8 and TRBJ1-3; 9 positions match TRBD1. V shed 2 bases, J shed 6 bases, and the junction held 11 bases outside the gene matches. This CDR3 comprises 17 residues. The V gene's germline CDR1 is SGHVS and CDR2 FQNEAQ. The CDR3 protein is CASSLTPKDRGTNTIYF. For the CDR3, the DNA is TGTGCCAGCAGCTTAACCCCAAAGGACAGGGGAACAAACACCATATATTTT.

This sequence joins TRBV4-3 and TRBJ2-2; D not resolved. Trimming removed 0 bases from V and 7 bases from J, with 12 bases in between. This CDR3 region has 15 residues. CDR1 is LGHNA and CDR2 is YSLEER in the germline V gene. The CDR3 DNA follows: TGCGCCAGCAGCCAAGATGCCCGTGGGTTCGGGGAGCTGTTTTTT. Translated: CASSQDARGFGELFF.

The genes are TRBV7-6 and TRBJ2-1; 7 nucleotides agree with TRBD2. The CDR3 covers 16 residues. V lost 5 bases, J lost 5 bases, and 12 bases stayed unmatched. Germline V CDR1 and CDR2: SGHVS, FNYEAQ. The CDR3 sequence is CASSPTGTMRHNEQFF. CDR3 DNA sequence: TGTGCCAGCAGCCCCACCGGGACTATGAGGCACAATGAGCAGTTCTTC.

This clonotype was observed many times. V and J are TRBV11-2 and TRBJ2-2, with D perhaps assigned TRBD1 or TRBD2 (5 bases each). This CDR3 region has 17 residues. Per the germline V gene, CDR1 is SGHAT and CDR2 is FQNNGV. The V and J ends lost 1 base and 5 bases respectively, with 17 bases between them. The CDR3 sequence: CASSLVPGTEPTGELFF. CDR3 sequence (DNA): TGTGCCAGCAGCTTAGTTCCGGGGACCGAGCCGACCGGGGAGCTGTTTTTT.

This clonotype has just a few counts. CDR3 loop: CASSLAATRGTDTQYF. Written as DNA, the CDR3 is TGTGCCAGCAGCTTAGCCGCGACACGAGGGACAGATACGCAGTATTTT. J is TRBJ2-3 and V is TRBV7-9; D is perhaps TRBD2 (5 bases). The CDR3 consists of 16 residues. V lost 0 bases and J 3 bases, leaving 13 bases between the germline ends. Per the germline V gene, CDR1 is SEHNR and CDR2 is FQNEAQ (reference sequence). Full variable domain (outside the CDR3, taken from reference TRBV7-9 and TRBJ2-3): DTGVSQNPRHKITKRGQNVTFRCDPISEHNRLYWYRQTLGQGPEFLTYFQNEAQLEKSRLLSDRFSAERPKGSFSTLEIQRTEQGDSAMYLCASSLAATRGTDTQYFGPGTRLTVL.

This chain uses TRBV20-1 with TRBJ1-6; a weak D match, TRBD1 (6 bases). This CDR3 spans 13 amino acids. The germline V and J ends were trimmed by 6 bases and 13 bases, with 19 bases remaining between them. Germline CDR1 is DFQATT and CDR2 is SNEGSKA (reference sequence). CDR3 DNA sequence: TGCAGTGCCGAGGACCCGTCAGGGGCGCCCCTCCACTTT. This gives the protein CSAEDPSGAPLHF.